The 20 T cell receptor beta chains listed next were all sequenced from one sample in a study of blood T cells in healthy people across ages. It was with a sample-barcoded 5' primer and a J-beta primer mix that a second PCR of roughly 7 to 12 cycles was run. Each CDR3 protein gets one entry after TCRdb re-called the 5' RACE reads with MiXCR. The sample has just over 1 million distinct CDR3 sequences; roughly 45% are singletons. The sequenced material came from blood. All receptors come from a woman aged 60 to 75 in good health.

This sequence joins TRBV7-9 and TRBJ2-1; 12 positions agree with TRBD2. Germline V gene lookup returns CDR1 SEHNR and CDR2 FQNEAQ (reference sequence). The V segment lost 4 bases and the J segment 2 bases; nucleotides outside the gene matches: 3. CDR3 length: 16 residues. This chain's CDR3 is CASSSGTSGPYNEQFF. The CDR3 DNA sequence: TGTGCCAGCAGCTCCGGGACTAGCGGGCCCTACAATGAGCAGTTCTTC.

V is TRBV2 and J is TRBJ1-2; TRBD1 matches 8 bases. Germline CDR1 is SNHLY and CDR2 is FYNNEI. CDR3 length: 11 amino acids. Germline trimming cut 8 bases from V and 4 bases from J; bases unmatched to any gene: 0. Here the CDR3 reads CASQGAYGYTF. The CDR3 DNA follows: TGTGCCAGCCAGGGGGCCTATGGCTACACCTTC.

The chain carries TRBV27 and TRBJ2-5, with unresolved D. Germline CDR1 is MNHEY and CDR2 is SMNVEV (reference sequence). Trimming cost V 5 bases and J 11 bases, with 15 bases left between them. The CDR3 is 12 residues long. The CDR3 loop reads CASSPASLEQYF. In DNA, the CDR3 is TGTGCCAGCAGTCCCGCCTCGTTGGAGCAGTACTTC.

The chain has TRBV20-1 and TRBJ2-5; 9 bases fit TRBD2. Gene TRBJ2-7 matches the end of the DNA better, so the J call may be wrong. The germline V gene encodes CDR1 DFQATT and CDR2 SNEGSKA (reference sequence). The CDR3 spans 14 residues. The CDR3 sequence is CSARAGTSFYEQYF. The CDR3 DNA sequence: TGCAGTGCTAGAGCCGGGACTAGCTTTTACGAGCAGTACTTC.

This clonotype was observed a few times. The chain couples TRBV9 to TRBJ2-5; weak D call: TRBD2 (7 bases). In germline, CDR1 is SGDLS, CDR2 YYNGEE. The V gene lost 4 bases and the J gene lost 5 bases, with 15 bases spanning the gap. CDR3 length equals 14 residues. The CDR3 region has the DNA TGTGCCAGCAGCTCCGGGGGCGGGAGTGAGACCCAGTACTTC. This gives the protein CASSSGGGSETQYF.

The gene calls are TRBV7-2 and TRBJ2-7; no clear D. V was shortened by 2 bases and J by 0 bases, with 11 bases between the two germline ends. The germline gives CDR1 SGHTA, CDR2 FQGNSA. This CDR3 region has 15 residues. The CDR3 region is CASSLSATHSYEQYF. CDR3 DNA sequence: TGTGCCAGCAGCTTAAGTGCTACCCACTCCTACGAGCAGTACTTC.

The genes are TRBV5-1 and TRBJ1-2; 9 nucleotides match TRBD1. Germline loops: CDR1 SGHRS, CDR2 YFSETQ. The V gene end was trimmed by 2 bases and the J gene end by 8 bases; junction bases not matched to a gene: 7. CDR3 size: 14 residues. The CDR3 DNA is TGCGCCAGCAGCTTTGGACAGGGGCAACGGGGCTACACCTTC. Its protein product is CASSFGQGQRGYTF.

This clonotype was counted only a few times. The CDR3: CASSVAPNEVTGGFYGYTF. The CDR3 DNA reads as TGTGCCAGCAGCGTAGCCCCCAATGAGGTGACAGGGGGCTTCTATGGCTACACCTTC. The chain is built from TRBV9 and TRBJ1-2; 10 nucleotides agree with TRBD1. Germline CDR1 and CDR2: SGDLS and YYNGEE. With 0 bases clipped from V and 4 bases from J, the junction kept 15 bases outside the gene matches. The CDR3 covers 19 residues.

The chain combines TRBV29-1 with TRBJ2-5; D gene ambiguous. CDR3 size: 10 residues. Germline loops: CDR1 SQVTM, CDR2 ANQGSEA. Written as DNA, the CDR3 is TGCAGTGTGGGTATTGAGACCCAGTACTTC. Protein: CSVGIETQYF.

This clonotype was seen a few times. V is TRBV5-1 and J is TRBJ2-7, with TRBD1 identical over 9 bases. The CDR3 is 15 amino acids. V was clipped by 1 base and J by 1 base; unmatched bases: 3. Per the germline V gene, CDR1 is SGHRS and CDR2 is YFSETQ. CDR3 amino acids: CASSLRTGVSYEQYF. As DNA, the CDR3 is TGCGCCAGCAGCTTGCGGACAGGGGTGTCCTACGAGCAGTACTTC.

Only a few counts were recorded for this clonotype. DNA for the CDR3: TGTGCCAGCAGCTTAGAAGTTGGGGGAGTTGGGACCCAGTACTTC. Translation: CASSLEVGGVGTQYF. The chain employs TRBV7-2 and TRBJ2-5; D assignment may be TRBD1 or TRBD2 (5 bases each). The CDR3 spans 15 residues. Germline CDR1 is SGHTA and CDR2 is FQGNSA. V was cut by 1 base and J by 7 bases, with 16 bases left in between.

This clonotype was observed a single time. The V gene is TRBV28, the J gene TRBJ1-1; D uncertain. CDR1 MDHEN and CDR2 SYDVKM come from the germline V gene. The CDR3 has 13 amino acids. Trimming removed 5 bases from V and 1 base from J, with 8 bases in between. CDR3: CASSVPGNTEAFF. The CDR3, as DNA: TGTGCCAGCAGTGTGCCCGGGAACACTGAAGCTTTCTTT.

This clonotype was counted a few times. This sequence joins TRBV20-1 and TRBJ2-7, with 7 bases lining up with TRBD2. Looked up from germline, CDR1 is DFQATT and CDR2 is SNEGSKA (reference sequence). CDR3 length equals 14 residues. Trimming took 1 base from V and 4 from J; bases not matched to a gene: 7. The DNA for the CDR3 is TGCAGTGCTAGAGGGGGTTCTAGCGGATACGAGCAGTACTTC. It codes for CSARGGSSGYEQYF.

V is TRBV28 and J is TRBJ2-7, with TRBD1 identical over 9 bases. Germline CDR1 and CDR2: MDHEN and SYDVKM. The CDR3 is 14 residues long. The trim removed 2 bases at V and 6 bases at J, leaving 5 bases unmatched. CDR3 in amino acids: CASSLIQGASEQYF. CDR3 bases: TGTGCCAGCAGTTTAATACAGGGGGCAAGCGAGCAGTACTTC.

The CDR3 region has the DNA TGTGCCAGCAGATCGGGGAAAGAGACCCAGTACTTC. As protein: CASRSGKETQYF. V usage is TRBV28 and J usage is TRBJ2-5; D is possibly TRBD2 (5 bases). The CDR3 has 12 amino acids. Germline CDR1 MDHEN, CDR2 SYDVKM. The ends were cut back, 6 bases at V and 3 bases at J, with 8 bases in the middle.

This clonotype has more than one count but fewer than ten. This chain uses TRBV2 with TRBJ2-5, with D maybe TRBD2 (6 bases). There are 14 residues in the CDR3. The germline CDR1 and CDR2 sequences are SNHLY and FYNNEI. V was cut by 6 bases and J by 2 bases, with 13 bases left in between. The CDR3 protein is CASRESGLQETQYF. CDR3 bases: TGTGCCAGCAGGGAGTCGGGACTGCAAGAGACCCAGTACTTC.

This clonotype was counted only a few times. The chain uses TRBV6-1 and TRBJ1-2; D possibly corresponds to TRBD1 (6 bases). The length of the CDR3 is 14 residues. V gave up 3 bases and J gave up 2 bases, with 10 bases separating them. CDR1 and CDR2 from the germline V gene are MNHNS and SASEGT. The CDR3 loop reads CASSEGHWNYGYTF. CDR3 bases: TGTGCCAGCAGTGAGGGACACTGGAACTATGGCTACACCTTC.

This chain links TRBV4-3 with TRBJ2-5; D perhaps matches TRBD2 (5 bases). There are 14 residues in the CDR3. The germline V and J ends were trimmed by 0 bases and 4 bases, with 9 bases remaining between them. Germline V lookup: CDR1 LGHNA, CDR2 YSLEER. The CDR3 nucleotides are TGCGCCAGCAGCCAAGAAGTAGCGCCAGAGACCCAGTACTTC. Amino acids: CASSQEVAPETQYF.

This clonotype was seen ten or more times. This CDR3 reads CASSLAGGLVGYTF. As DNA, the CDR3 is TGTGCCAGCAGCTTAGCAGGGGGCTTGGTTGGCTACACCTTC. The rearrangement uses TRBV7-2 and TRBJ1-2, with 7 bases aligning to TRBD1. The CDR3 loop spans 14 amino acids. The V and J ends lost 0 bases and 7 bases, in that order; junction bases with no gene match: 5. Germline V gene data show CDR1 as SGHTA and CDR2 as FQGNSA.

This clonotype was picked up one time. CDR3 in amino acids: CASSPRTGGRNEQFF. The CDR3 nucleotides read TGTGCCAGCAGCCCGAGGACAGGGGGCCGAAATGAGCAGTTCTTC. This chain uses TRBV7-2 with TRBJ2-1; TRBD1 agrees at 11 bases. CDR3 length: 15 amino acids. Germline V gene data show CDR1 as SGHTA and CDR2 as FQGNSA. Germline trimming cut 5 bases from V and 7 bases from J; bases unmatched to any gene: 7.